Presented here are 18 T cell receptor beta chains from one specimen sequenced in a study of shared T cell receptors in the human thymus. Assay: immunoSEQ multiplex PCR; the TCRdb copy retains only in-frame clones and omits some. Of 650,000 to 950,000 clones in the sample, 70% to 90% are singletons; the top ten hold more than 0.008%. These data were also filed under a second study, of human thymus T cells.

The specimen was thymocytes. The receptor source for this set is a girl less than two years old with a congenital heart defect.

There are a few counts of this clone. This chain joins TRBV9 and TRBJ2-1, with 7 bases fitting TRBD2. Trimming cost V 3 bases and J 4 bases; bases outside gene matches: 10. Germline-derived CDR1 and CDR2 are SGDLS and YYNGEE. CDR3 length equals 16 residues. CDR3: CASSGSSGETYNEQFF. CDR3 DNA: TGTGCCAGCAGCGGGTCTAGCGGAGAGACTTACAATGAGCAGTTCTTC.

This clone was detected only a few times. The CDR3 DNA is TGTGCCAGCAGCCAAGATAGAGGGCTTGCTGACAACTATGGCTACACCTTC. Residues: CASSQDRGLADNYGYTF. The chain links TRBV4-2 to TRBJ1-2; no reliable D call. Trimming left V 0 bases short and J 2 bases short, with 16 bases between. The CDR3 is 17 amino acids. CDR1 is LGHNA, CDR2 YNFKEQ, per germline.

The chain couples TRBV2 to TRBJ1-2, with 9 bases matching TRBD1. The junction had 8 bases not matched to a gene; V was cut back by 5 bases and J by 4 bases. Germline CDR1 and CDR2: SNHLY and FYNNEI. This CDR3 spans 15 amino acids. The CDR3 DNA follows: TGTGCCAGCAGTACAGGGGGCCCTAAACTCTATGGCTACACCTTC. Translating gives CASSTGGPKLYGYTF. The full variable domain, in which reference TRBV2 and TRBJ1-2 provide the parts outside the CDR3, is EPEVTQTPSHQVTQMGQEVILRCVPISNHLYFYWYRQILGQKVEFLVSFYNNEISEKSEIFDDQFSVERPDGSNFTLKIRSTKLEDSAMYFCASSTGGPKLYGYTFGSGTRLTVV.

The chain employs TRBV2 and TRBJ1-2, with 7 bases identical to TRBD1. Trimming removed 3 bases from V and 0 bases from J; junction bases left unmatched: 13. The CDR3 covers 18 residues. Germline V gene lookup returns CDR1 SNHLY and CDR2 FYNNEI. The CDR3 is CASSDTLRTGLANYGYTF. The CDR3 coding sequence is TGTGCCAGCAGTGACACCTTGAGGACAGGCCTAGCTAACTATGGCTACACCTTC.

This chain connects TRBV12-5 to TRBJ2-3; D possibly corresponds to TRBD2 (5 bases). This CDR3 region has 15 residues. V was clipped by 0 bases and J by 5 bases, with 12 bases between them. The V gene's germline CDR1 is LGHNT and CDR2 FRNRAP. The CDR3 is CASGLVRGRGDTQYF. In DNA, the CDR3 is TGTGCTAGTGGTTTGGTACGCGGACGGGGAGATACGCAGTATTTT.

The count of this clone is one. The J gene is TRBJ1-2, the V gene TRBV4-3; tentatively, D is TRBD1 (5 bases). V lost 1 base and J lost 0, with 15 bases in between. This CDR3 is 17 amino acids long. CDR1 and CDR2 (germline): LGHNA, YSLEER. The CDR3, as DNA: TGCGCCAGCAGCCAAGGCGAAGGGGCCGCTCCTAACTATGGCTACACCTTC. Encoded protein: CASSQGEGAAPNYGYTF.

This chain uses TRBV27 with TRBJ1-2; D perhaps matches TRBD1 (5 bases). The CDR3 totals 14 residues. Deletions cut 4 bases from V and 6 bases from J, with 15 bases between. Germline V gene lookup returns CDR1 MNHEY and CDR2 SMNVEV (reference sequence). CDR3 DNA: TGTGCCAGCAGTTCGCGGGGCGCATCGAATGGCTACACCTTC. Its translation: CASSSRGASNGYTF.

The chain carries TRBV2 and TRBJ2-3; 8 nucleotides align to TRBD2. The CDR3 sequence is 16 residues long. V lost 4 bases to trimming and J lost 14 bases; unmatched junction nucleotides: 20. Germline CDR1 SNHLY, CDR2 FYNNEI. The DNA of the CDR3 is TGTGCCAGCAGTGCGAGGTGGGCGGGGGGCCCCGGGGGGCTGTATTTT. It specifies CASSARWAGGPGGLYF.

This chain joins TRBV7-9 and TRBJ1-1; the D gene is possibly TRBD1 (5 bases). The CDR3 has 15 residues. V was trimmed by 1 base and J by 8 bases, leaving 17 bases between them. Germline V gene data show CDR1 as SEHNR and CDR2 as FQNEAQ (reference sequence). This CDR3 is CASSLVAGNEPEAFF. For the CDR3, the DNA is TGTGCCAGCAGCTTAGTCGCAGGGAACGAACCGGAAGCTTTCTTT.

This clone was seen a handful of times. The gene calls are TRBV7-2 and TRBJ2-5; possible D gene TRBD1, 5 bases. Germline CDR1 and CDR2: SGHTA and FQGNSA. The CDR3 is made up of 13 amino acids. V lost 1 base and J lost 3, with 6 bases in between. The chain's CDR3 is CASSLVGEETQYF. The CDR3 DNA follows: TGTGCCAGCAGCTTAGTAGGGGAAGAGACCCAGTACTTC. Full variable domain (rest looked up from reference TRBV7-2 and TRBJ2-5): GAGVSQSPSNKVTEKGKDVELRCDPISGHTALYWYRQSLGQGLEFLIYFQGNSAPDKSGLPSDRFSAERTGGSVSTLTIQRTQQEDSAVYLCASSLVGEETQYFGPGTRLLVL.

The chain recombines TRBV6-5 with TRBJ1-5, with 8 bases lining up with TRBD1. The CDR3 runs 16 residues. Germline assignment: CDR1 MNHEY and CDR2 SVGAGI. The J segment lost 3 bases and the V segment lost 0 bases, leaving 4 bases of the junction unmatched. CDR3 DNA: TGTGCCAGCAGTTACTCGTACAGGGGGGACAATCAGCCCCAGCATTTT. The encoded protein is CASSYSYRGDNQPQHF.

The V gene is TRBV2, the J gene TRBJ2-2; D not certain. Between the trimmed V and J ends, which lost 2 bases and 3 bases, there was a span of 10 bases. CDR3 length equals 15 residues. In germline, CDR1 is SNHLY, CDR2 FYNNEI. The CDR3 is CASSESDFYTGELFF. CDR3 sequence (DNA): TGTGCCAGCAGTGAATCCGACTTCTACACCGGGGAGCTGTTTTTT. The variable domain in full, with the rest retrieved from reference TRBV2 and TRBJ2-2, is EPEVTQTPSHQVTQMGQEVILRCVPISNHLYFYWYRQILGQKVEFLVSFYNNEISEKSEIFDDQFSVERPDGSNFTLKIRSTKLEDSAMYFCASSESDFYTGELFFGEGSRLTVL.

The chain carries TRBV5-5 and TRBJ2-3, with a possible D match to TRBD2 (5 bases). Trimming left V 2 bases short and J 5 bases short, with 12 bases between. The CDR3 consists of 14 residues. Germline V gives CDR1 SGHKS, CDR2 YYEKEE (reference sequence). DNA of the CDR3: TGTGCCAGCAGCTTTCGGGGTGGGTTAGATACGCAGTATTTT. This translates into CASSFRGGLDTQYF.

The rearrangement joins TRBV4-1 to TRBJ2-4; D is uncertain. Germline V lookup: CDR1 MGHRA, CDR2 YSYEKL. CDR3 size: 15 residues. Trimming stripped 3 bases from V and 0 bases from J, with 9 bases between. CDR3 bases: TGCGCCAGCAGCCACCTCGACATAGCCAAAAACATTCAGTACTTC. This sequence encodes CASSHLDIAKNIQYF.

The rearrangement joins TRBV12-5 to TRBJ2-6, with 9 positions matching TRBD1. Germline V lookup: CDR1 LGHNT, CDR2 FRNRAP. V dropped 6 bases and J dropped 2; count of bases not matched to a gene: 14. The CDR3 extends over 19 amino acids. As DNA, the CDR3 is TGTGCTAGTGGCGCTCCCACAGGGGGCGCTCCCACTGGGGCCAACGTCCTGACTTTC. Translation gives CASGAPTGGAPTGANVLTF.

The chain joins TRBV28 to TRBJ2-3; D is perhaps TRBD2 (6 bases). The CDR3 is made up of 13 amino acids. Trimming cost V 5 bases and J 4 bases, with 10 bases left between them. Germline CDR1 reads MDHEN; CDR2 reads SYDVKM. CDR3 residues: CASSLRGSDTQYF. DNA for the CDR3: TGTGCCAGCAGTCTCCGGGGGTCAGATACGCAGTATTTT.

This sequence joins TRBV10-2 and TRBJ2-5; 8 bases agree with TRBD2. This CDR3 contains 15 residues. Germline-derived CDR1 and CDR2 are WSHSY and SAAADI. V shed 4 bases and J 3 bases; nucleotides not matched to a gene: 7. In nucleotides, the CDR3 is TGCGCCAGCAGTGTAAGCGGGGGCCTTAAAGAGACCCAGTACTTC. It translates to CASSVSGGLKETQYF.

Remarks on this clone: The junction departs from the called germline gene at one end, perhaps through a read error. This sequence joins TRBV19 and TRBJ1-5; 10 nucleotides line up with TRBD1. The CDR3 has 15 residues. CDR1 is LNHDA, CDR2 SQIVND, per germline (reference sequence). This CDR3 is CASRIGTGVNQPQHF. In DNA, the CDR3 is TGTGCCAGTAGGATAGGGACAGGGGTCAATCAGCCCCAGCATTTT.